The clone carrying this T cell receptor beta chain appeared once. Repertoires were generated with immunoSEQ multiplex PCR, while TCRdb's copy carries only in-frame clones and drops some. The sample lists about 80,000 clones, roughly nine tenths occurring once. This sample was included in a study of control samples from healthy donors and cancer patients. V was trimmed by 4 bases and J by 3 bases, leaving 7 bases between them. Germline V gene sequence: CDR1 MNHEY, CDR2 SVGEGT. The CDR3 sequence is 14 residues long. This sequence was found in a man aged 50-59 years in good health. Sequenced input: blood. The rearrangement links TRBV6-2 or TRBV6-3 to TRBJ2-6; weak D call: TRBD2 (5 bases). DNA for the CDR3: TGTGCCAGCAGTTCGGGGTATGGGGCCAACGTCCTGACTTTC. Translating gives CASSSGYGANVLTF.